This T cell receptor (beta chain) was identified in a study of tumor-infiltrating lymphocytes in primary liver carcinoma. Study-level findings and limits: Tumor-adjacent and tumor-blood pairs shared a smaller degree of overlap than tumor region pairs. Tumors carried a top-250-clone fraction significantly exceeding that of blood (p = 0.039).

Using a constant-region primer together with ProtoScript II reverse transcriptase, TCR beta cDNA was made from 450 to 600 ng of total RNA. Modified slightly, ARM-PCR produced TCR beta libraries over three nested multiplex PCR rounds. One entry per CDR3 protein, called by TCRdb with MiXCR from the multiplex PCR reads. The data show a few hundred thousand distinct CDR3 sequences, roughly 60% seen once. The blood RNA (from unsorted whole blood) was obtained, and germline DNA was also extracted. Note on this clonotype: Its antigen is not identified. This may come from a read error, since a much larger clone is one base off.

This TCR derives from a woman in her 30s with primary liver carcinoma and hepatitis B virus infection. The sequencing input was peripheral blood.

Here the CDR3 reads CSVPVNYGYTF. The CDR3 DNA reads as TGCAGCGTTCCGGTGAACTATGGCTACACCTTC. This rearrangement joins TRBV29-1 to TRBJ1-2, with D uncertain. V shed 5 bases and J shed 2 bases, with 6 bases lying between them. The CDR3 runs to 11 residues. Germline V lookup: CDR1 SQVTM, CDR2 ANQGSEA. Together with reference TRBV29-1 and TRBJ1-2, the CDR3 gives the full variable domain: SAVISQKPSRDICQRGTSLTIQCQVDSQVTMMFWYRQQPGQSLTLIATANQGSEATYESGFVIDKFPISRPNLTFSTLTVSNMSPEDSSIYLCSVPVNYGYTFGSGTRLTVV.